This TCR beta chain was recorded in a study of HIV-infected children after antiretroviral therapy interruption. The CDR3 extends over 14 amino acids. Per the germline V gene, CDR1 is LNHNV and CDR2 is YYDKDF (reference sequence). Trimming stripped 0 bases from V and 1 base from J, with 6 bases between. RNA-based 3' RACE libraries used unique molecular identifiers. TCRdb reanalysed the 3' RACE reads using MiXCR and keeps one entry per CDR3 protein. The data show more than 75,000 distinct CDR3 sequences, with less than 7% seen just once and approximately 1.2% held by the top ten. Documented treatment: PENTA 11 planned treatment interruption arm or continuous ART arm.

The clonotype originates from a pool of human donors with HIV. This chain connects TRBV15 to TRBJ1-1; D is undetermined. This specimen consisted of CD45RA+ CD4+ T cells from PBMCs, pooled from several time points, obtained from a donor given antiretroviral therapy, either interrupted or continuous. Subset of the sample: naive CD4+ CD45RA+ CD45RO- T cells. The CDR3 DNA follows: TGTGCCACCAGCAGAGAAGGAGGGAACACTGAAGCTTTCTTT. Protein: CATSREGGNTEAFF.